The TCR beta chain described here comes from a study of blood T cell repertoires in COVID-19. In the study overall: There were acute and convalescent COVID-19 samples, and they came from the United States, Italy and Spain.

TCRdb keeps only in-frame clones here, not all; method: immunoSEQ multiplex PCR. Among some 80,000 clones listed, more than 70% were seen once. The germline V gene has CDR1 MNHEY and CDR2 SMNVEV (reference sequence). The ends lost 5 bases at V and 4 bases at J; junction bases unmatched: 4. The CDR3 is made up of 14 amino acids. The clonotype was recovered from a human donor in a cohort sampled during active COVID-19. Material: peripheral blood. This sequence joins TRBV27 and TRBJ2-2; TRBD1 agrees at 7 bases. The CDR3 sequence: CASSKHRGTGELFF. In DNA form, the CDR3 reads TGTGCCAGCAGTAAGCACAGGGGCACCGGGGAGCTGTTTTTT.